The source of this T cell receptor (beta chain) is a study of cytomegalovirus exposure and HLA in healthy donors. Study-wide results and limits: A classifier reportedly called cytomegalovirus status with high sensitivity and specificity. Common viral pathogens seemed to be connected with several of the most significant clusters, according to a later analysis.

PCR amplification relied on 60 Vbeta primers (plus 13 Jbeta primers). Assay: immunoSEQ multiplex PCR; the TCRdb copy retains only in-frame clones and omits some. There are roughly 100,000 clones in the sample; about 74% occur only once, and more than 12% lies in the top ten. Turning to this clone: The antigen remains undetermined.

In germline, CDR1 is MNHNY, CDR2 SVGAGI (reference sequence). This CDR3 has 14 amino acids. V was clipped by 6 bases and J by 3 bases, with 12 bases between them. Sequencing was performed on PBMCs. The receptor was isolated from a woman aged 50 to 65 in good health and CMV-seropositive. The chain employs TRBV6-6 and TRBJ1-5, with D maybe TRBD1 (6 bases). The CDR3 region has the DNA TGTGCCAGCAGCAGCAGGGGCTCCAATCAGCCCCAGCATTTT. Protein product: CASSSRGSNQPQHF.